This TCR beta chain was observed in a study of CD8 T cells in Susac syndrome (dated by TCRdb to about 2019). General notes on the study: Repertoire sequencing was used to test whether CD8+ T cell activation and differentiation in Susac syndrome was antigen driven. What the research found in general, with its limitations: The number of individuals in the TCR sequencing and HLA analysis was acknowledged as relatively small.

The cysteine opens and the phenylalanine closes a CDR3 of 13 amino acids. Left in the record is the CDR3 DNA by itself, 39 bases read in frame from the first base. At the junction V is shortened by 5 bases and J by 4 bases; bases outside the gene matches: 4. The CDR1 and CDR2 encoded by the germline V gene (reference sequence) are SEHNR and FQNEAQ. Peripheral blood CD8+ and CD4+ T cells from healthy donors, Susac syndrome patients and multiple sclerosis patients were profiled by high-throughput TCR beta sequencing. Treatment-naive patients with stable or active relapsing-remitting disease fulfilling revised McDonald criteria were used as multiple sclerosis controls. Bulk CD8+ and CD4+ T cells were purified by magnetic negative isolation, while CD8+ TEMRA cells were enriched using FACS. Blood was collected in EDTA tubes and processed within 24 hours, with PBMCs isolated through density gradient centrifugation. PBMCs intended for TCR sequencing were cryopreserved in liquid nitrogen and were subsequently thawed in a 37 degrees C water bath. The sorted or isolated CD4+, CD8+ and CD8+ TEMRA cells reached a purity of at least 90%.

Remarks on this clonotype: There is no known antigen for this receptor. There are no base qualities to consult, and no much larger clone falls within one base.

RNA was extracted using the RNeasy kit, and roughly 0.5 to 1 microgram was reverse transcribed with random hexamers. The immunoSEQ multiplex PCR assay, covering 54 Vbeta and 13 Jbeta segments, was used to amplify TCR beta CDR3 regions. Bias from PCR amplification was corrected by using a synthetic template baseline for primer optimization and for computational correction. In the original analysis: Reads were annotated to V, D and J genes according to IMGT and were analyzed with immunoSEQ Analyzer, with only productive sequences retained. Clonality was calculated as one minus the Shannon entropy normalized by log2 of the number of productive unique sequences. For each patient and control, public and private clones were evaluated among the 100 most prevalent clones. Clones were defined as Susac-specific if absent from the healthy and MS cohorts, from 1052 published viral clones and from other ImmuneACCESS disease sequences. In TCRdb, the public reads were trimmed at Q25 with fastp and aligned with MiXCR, with productive beta chains retained. For every CDR3 protein sequence, its rows merge into one entry that carries the most common genes and DNA. TCRdb's processing, not the authors' own work, is the source of the V and J calls. This sample gives 150,000 to 200,000 distinct CDR3 sequences in total; nearly 97% of them show up just once. The ten largest clones capture about 0.093% of the sample.

Sequencing used CD4+ T cells from PBMCs. The V and J segments used are TRBV7-9 and TRBJ1-1, with 7 bases aligning to TRBD1. The clonotype originates from a human donor with multiple sclerosis. The base sequence is TGTGCCAGCAGCGTCACAGGGGTCACTGAAGCTTTCTTT. This translates into CASSVTGVTEAFF.